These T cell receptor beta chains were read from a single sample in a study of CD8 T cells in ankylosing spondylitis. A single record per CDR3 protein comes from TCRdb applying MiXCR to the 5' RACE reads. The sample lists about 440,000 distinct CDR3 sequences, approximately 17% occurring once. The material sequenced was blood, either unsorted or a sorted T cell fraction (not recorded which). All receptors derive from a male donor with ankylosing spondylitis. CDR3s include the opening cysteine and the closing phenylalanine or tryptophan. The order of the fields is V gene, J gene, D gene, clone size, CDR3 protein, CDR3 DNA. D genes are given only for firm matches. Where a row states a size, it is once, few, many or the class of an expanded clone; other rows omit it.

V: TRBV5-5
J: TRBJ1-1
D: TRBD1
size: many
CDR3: CASSLDRANTEAFF
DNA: TGTGCCAGCAGCCTGGACAGGGCGAACACTGAAGCTTTCTTT

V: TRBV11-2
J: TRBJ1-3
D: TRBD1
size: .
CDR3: CASSFQARDSGNTIYF
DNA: TGTGCCAGCAGCTTCCAGGCCCGGGACAGTGGAAACACCATATATTTT

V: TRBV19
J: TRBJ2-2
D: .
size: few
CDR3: CASSIERGQFPGELFF
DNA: TGTGCCAGTAGTATCGAACGGGGGCAGTTCCCCGGGGAGCTGTTTTTT

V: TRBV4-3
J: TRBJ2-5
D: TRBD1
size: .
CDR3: CASSQRSGTGNLQETQYF
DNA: TGCGCCAGCAGCCAGCGCTCCGGGACAGGGAACCTCCAAGAGACCCAGTACTTC

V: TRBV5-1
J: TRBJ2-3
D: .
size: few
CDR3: CASSLEFADTQYF
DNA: TGCGCCAGCAGCTTGGAATTCGCAGATACGCAGTATTTT

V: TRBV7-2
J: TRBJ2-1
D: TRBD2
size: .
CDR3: CASSVPSGRRNEQFF
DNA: TGTGCCAGCAGCGTCCCTAGCGGGAGGCGAAATGAGCAGTTCTTC

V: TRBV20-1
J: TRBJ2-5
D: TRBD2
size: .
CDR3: CSARPAGGQETQYF
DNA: TGCAGTGCTAGACCAGCGGGAGGACAAGAGACCCAGTACTTC

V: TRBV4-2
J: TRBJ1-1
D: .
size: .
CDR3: CASSQDSGGHAEAFF
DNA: TGTGCCAGCAGCCAAGATTCCGGGGGGCACGCTGAAGCTTTCTTT

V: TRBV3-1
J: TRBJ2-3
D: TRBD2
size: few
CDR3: CASSPRGSGGLNTQYF
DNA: TGTGCCAGCAGCCCCCGGGGTAGCGGGGGCCTTAATACGCAGTATTTT

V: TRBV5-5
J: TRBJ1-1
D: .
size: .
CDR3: CASSQTNVRGNTEAFF
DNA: TGTGCCAGCAGCCAAACCAATGTTAGAGGTAACACTGAAGCTTTCTTT

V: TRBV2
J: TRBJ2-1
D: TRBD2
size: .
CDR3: CASSELLAAYF
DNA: TGTGCCAGCAGTGAATTACTAGCGGCTTACTTC

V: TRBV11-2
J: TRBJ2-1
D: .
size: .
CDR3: CASSFASPYNEQFF
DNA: TGTGCCAGCAGCTTTGCCAGTCCCTACAATGAGCAGTTCTTC

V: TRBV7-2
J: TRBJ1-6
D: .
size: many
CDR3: CASSSRSSSYNSPLHF
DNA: TGTGCCAGCAGCTCGAGAAGTAGCTCCTATAATTCACCCCTCCACTTT

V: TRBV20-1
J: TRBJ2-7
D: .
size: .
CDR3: CSAAAPRGHYEQYF
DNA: TGCAGTGCTGCCGCCCCGCGGGGGCACTACGAGCAGTACTTC

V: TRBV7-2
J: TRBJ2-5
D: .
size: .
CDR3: CASTPWGPGQETQYF
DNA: TGTGCCAGTACCCCGTGGGGACCGGGACAAGAGACCCAGTACTTC

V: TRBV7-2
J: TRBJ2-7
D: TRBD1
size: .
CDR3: CASSSTLQGAQYF
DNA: TGTGCCAGCAGCTCAACGCTACAGGGGGCGCAGTACTTC

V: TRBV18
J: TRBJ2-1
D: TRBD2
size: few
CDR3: CASSPPRAGGTYNEQFF
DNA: TGTGCCAGCTCACCGCCGAGAGCGGGAGGAACATACAATGAGCAGTTCTTC

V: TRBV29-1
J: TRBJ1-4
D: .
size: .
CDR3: CSVVGTQEKLFF
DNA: TGCAGCGTTGTGGGGACGCAGGAAAAACTGTTTTTT

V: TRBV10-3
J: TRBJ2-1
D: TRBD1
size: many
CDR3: CAITMTGLMGEQFF
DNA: TGTGCCATCACCATGACAGGGTTGATGGGTGAGCAGTTCTTC

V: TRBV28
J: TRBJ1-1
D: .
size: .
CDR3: CASSAFQGREQAFF
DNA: TGTGCCAGCAGCGCTTTTCAGGGACGTGAACAAGCTTTCTTT

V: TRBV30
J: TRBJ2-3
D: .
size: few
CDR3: CAWRVSRTDTQYF
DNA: TGTGCCTGGAGGGTCTCGCGCACAGATACGCAGTATTTT

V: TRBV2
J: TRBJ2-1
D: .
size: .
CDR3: CASSVATRFHEQFF
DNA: TGTGCCAGCAGTGTTGCAACTAGGTTCCATGAGCAGTTCTTC

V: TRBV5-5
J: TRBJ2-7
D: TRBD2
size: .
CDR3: CASSSTSGTYEQYF
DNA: TGTGCCAGCAGCTCCACTAGCGGGACCTACGAGCAGTACTTC

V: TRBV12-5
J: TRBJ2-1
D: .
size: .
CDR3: CASLLNNEQFF
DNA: TGTGCTAGTTTACTAAACAATGAGCAGTTCTTC

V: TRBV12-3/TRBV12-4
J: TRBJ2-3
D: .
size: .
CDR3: CASSLRGGFADTQYF
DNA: TGTGCCAGCAGTTTAAGGGGGGGTTTTGCAGATACGCAGTATTTT

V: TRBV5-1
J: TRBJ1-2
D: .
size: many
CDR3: CASSLADSGSSYGYTF
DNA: TGCGCCAGCAGCTTGGCCGACTCCGGGTCCTCCTATGGCTACACCTTC

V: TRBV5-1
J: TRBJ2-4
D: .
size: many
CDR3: CASSIGDKNIQYF
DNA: TGCGCCAGCAGCATTGGAGATAAAAACATTCAGTACTTC

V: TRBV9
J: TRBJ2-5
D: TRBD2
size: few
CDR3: CASSAGTSGYLPETQYF
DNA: TGTGCCAGCAGCGCCGGGACTAGCGGTTACCTCCCAGAGACCCAGTACTTC

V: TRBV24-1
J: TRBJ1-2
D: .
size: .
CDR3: CATSVGLGYGYTF
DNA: TGTGCCACCAGTGTGGGCCTTGGCTATGGCTACACCTTC

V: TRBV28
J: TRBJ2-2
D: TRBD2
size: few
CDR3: CASARTSGGTGELFF
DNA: TGTGCCAGCGCCAGGACTAGCGGGGGCACCGGGGAGCTGTTTTTT

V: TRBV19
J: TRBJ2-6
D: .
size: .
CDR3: CASSYPGLGANVLTF
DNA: TGTGCCAGTAGTTACCCGGGGCTTGGGGCCAACGTCCTGACTTTC

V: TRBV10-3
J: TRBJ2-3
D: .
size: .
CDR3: CAISDSDSTDTQYF
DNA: TGTGCCATCAGTGACTCCGACAGCACAGATACGCAGTATTTT

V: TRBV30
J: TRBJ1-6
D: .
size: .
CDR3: CAWSVNNSPLHF
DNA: TGTGCCTGGAGTGTTAATAATTCACCCCTCCACTTT

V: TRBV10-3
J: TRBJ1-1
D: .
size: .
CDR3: CAISESSGVEDGFF
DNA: TGTGCCATCAGTGAGTCCTCAGGGGTTGAGGATGGTTTCTTT

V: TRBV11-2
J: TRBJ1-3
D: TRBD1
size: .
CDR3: CASSSGGRGNTIYF
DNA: TGTGCCAGCAGTTCAGGGGGGAGAGGAAACACCATATATTTT

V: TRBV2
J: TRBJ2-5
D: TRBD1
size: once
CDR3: CASRKGTVQETQYF
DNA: TGTGCCAGCAGGAAGGGGACAGTTCAAGAGACCCAGTACTTC

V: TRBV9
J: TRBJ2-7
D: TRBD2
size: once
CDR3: CASSLRAGSLSLLYEQYF
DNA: TGTGCCAGCAGCCTACGAGCGGGAAGTCTATCTCTCCTATACGAGCAGTACTTC